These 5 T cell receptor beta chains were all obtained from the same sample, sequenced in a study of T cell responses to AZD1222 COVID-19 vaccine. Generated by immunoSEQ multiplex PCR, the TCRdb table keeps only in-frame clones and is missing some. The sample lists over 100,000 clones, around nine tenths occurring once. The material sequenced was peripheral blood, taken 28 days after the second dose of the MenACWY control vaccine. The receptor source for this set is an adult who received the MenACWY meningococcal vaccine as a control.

Here the CDR3 reads CARIMTGGNTIYF. CDR3 DNA sequence: TGTGCCAGGATCATGACAGGTGGAAACACCATATATTTT. The chain couples TRBV27 to TRBJ1-3; a possible D gene is TRBD1 (6 bases). The germline V and J ends were trimmed by 9 bases and 3 bases, with 12 bases remaining between them. Germline assignment: CDR1 MNHEY and CDR2 SMNVEV (reference sequence). This CDR3 comprises 13 residues.

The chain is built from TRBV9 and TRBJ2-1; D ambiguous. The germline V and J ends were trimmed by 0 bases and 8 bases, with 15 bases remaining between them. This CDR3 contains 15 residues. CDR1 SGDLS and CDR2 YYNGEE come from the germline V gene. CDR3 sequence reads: CASSVALVQNDEQFF. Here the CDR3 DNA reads TGTGCCAGCAGCGTAGCTCTGGTCCAGAACGATGAGCAGTTCTTC.

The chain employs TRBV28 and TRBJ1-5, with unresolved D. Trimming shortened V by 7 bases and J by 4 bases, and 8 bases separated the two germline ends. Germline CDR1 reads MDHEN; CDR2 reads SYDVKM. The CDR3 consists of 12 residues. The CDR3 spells CASKVGNQPQHF. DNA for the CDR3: TGTGCCAGCAAGGTGGGAAATCAGCCCCAGCATTTT.

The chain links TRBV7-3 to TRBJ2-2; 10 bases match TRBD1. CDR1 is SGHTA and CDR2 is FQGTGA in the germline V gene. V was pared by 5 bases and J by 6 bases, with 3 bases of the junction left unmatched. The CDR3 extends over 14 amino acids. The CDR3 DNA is TGTGCCAGCAGCCCAGGACAGGGGGCCGGGGAGCTGTTTTTT. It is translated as CASSPGQGAGELFF. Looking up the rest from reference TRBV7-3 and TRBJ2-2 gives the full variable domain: GAGVSQTPSNKVTEKGKYVELRCDPISGHTALYWYRQSLGQGPEFLIYFQGTGAADDSGLPNDRFFAVRPEGSVSTLKIQRTERGDSAVYLCASSPGQGAGELFFGEGSRLTVL.

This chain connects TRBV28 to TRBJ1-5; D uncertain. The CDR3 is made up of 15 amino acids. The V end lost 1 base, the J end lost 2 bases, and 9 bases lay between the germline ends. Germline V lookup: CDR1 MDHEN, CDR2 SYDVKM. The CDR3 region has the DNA TGTGCCAGCAGTTTATTGGGGAGCCGCAATCAGCCCCAGCATTTT. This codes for CASSLLGSRNQPQHF.